The T cell receptor beta chain described here comes from a study of regulatory T cells in long-lasting Graves disease. Study-level background: Patients newly diagnosed with Graves' had been on antithyroid drugs for under 3 months.

Sequencing libraries for TCR beta were prepared with iRepertoire HTBI primers and Arm-PCR of CDR3 regions. Each CDR3 protein gets one entry after TCRdb re-called the multiplex PCR reads with MiXCR. The data show about 540,000 distinct CDR3 sequences, approximately 12% seen once. Documented time point: newly diagnosed GD, antithyroid drugs for less than 3 months. PBMC RNA was the source of the TCR library. The same data also contributed to another study, on T cells in Graves' hyperthyroidism and ophthalmopathy. From that report: HTBI primers were the set used in a first-round RT-PCR of the TCR CDR3.

The receptor's source is a man aged 25 to 45 with Graves disease. This sample comprised peripheral blood mononuclear cells (PBMCs), obtained at new diagnosis, from a patient treated with antithyroid drugs.

The CDR3 DNA sequence: TGTGCCAGTAGTATGTGGGGAGCGGGTACTTATGAGCAGTTCTTC. Amino acids: CASSMWGAGTYEQFF. The gene calls are TRBV19 and TRBJ2-1, with TRBD2 as a possible D gene (6 bases). Between the trimmed V and J ends, which lost 3 bases and 8 bases, there was a span of 17 bases. The CDR3 runs 15 residues. Germline V gene data show CDR1 as LNHDA and CDR2 as SQIVND (reference sequence).